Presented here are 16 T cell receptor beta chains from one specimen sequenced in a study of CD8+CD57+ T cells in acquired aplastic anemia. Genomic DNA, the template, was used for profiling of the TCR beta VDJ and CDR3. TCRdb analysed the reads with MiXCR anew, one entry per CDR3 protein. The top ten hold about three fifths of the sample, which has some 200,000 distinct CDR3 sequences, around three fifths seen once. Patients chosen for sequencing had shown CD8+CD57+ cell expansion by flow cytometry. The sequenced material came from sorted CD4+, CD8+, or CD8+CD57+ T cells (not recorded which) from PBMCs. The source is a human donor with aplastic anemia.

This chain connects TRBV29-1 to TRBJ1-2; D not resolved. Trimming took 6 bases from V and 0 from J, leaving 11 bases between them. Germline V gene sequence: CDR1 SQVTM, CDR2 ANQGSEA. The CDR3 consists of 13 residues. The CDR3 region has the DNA TGCAGCGTGTGGGCTAGGGCTAACTATGGCTACACCTTC. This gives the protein CSVWARANYGYTF.

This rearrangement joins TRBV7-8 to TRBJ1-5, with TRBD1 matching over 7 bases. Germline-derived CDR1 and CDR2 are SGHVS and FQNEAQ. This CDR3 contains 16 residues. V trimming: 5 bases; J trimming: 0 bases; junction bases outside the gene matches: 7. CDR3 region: CASSGWGQNSNQPQHF. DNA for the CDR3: TGTGCCAGCAGCGGCTGGGGACAGAATAGCAATCAGCCCCAGCATTTT. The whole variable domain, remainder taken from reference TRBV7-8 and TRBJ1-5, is GAGVSQSPRYKVAKRGQDVALRCDPISGHVSLFWYQQALGQGPEFLTYFQNEAQLDKSGLPSDRFFAERPEGSVSTLKIQRTQQEDSAVYLCASSGWGQNSNQPQHFGDGTRLSIL.

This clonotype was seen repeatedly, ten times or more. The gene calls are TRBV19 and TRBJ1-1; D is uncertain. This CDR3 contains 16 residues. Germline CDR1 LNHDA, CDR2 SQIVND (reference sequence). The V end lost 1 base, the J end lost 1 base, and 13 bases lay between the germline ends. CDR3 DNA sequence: TGTGCCAGTAGTATAGGTTTGAGGGAGAGGAACACTGAAGCTTTCTTT. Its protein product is CASSIGLRERNTEAFF.

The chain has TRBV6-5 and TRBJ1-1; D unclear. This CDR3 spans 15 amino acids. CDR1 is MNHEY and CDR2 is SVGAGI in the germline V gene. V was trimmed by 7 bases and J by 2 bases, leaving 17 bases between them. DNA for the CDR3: TGTGCCAGCACCTCGTCCCGAACCTTCAACACTGAAGCTTTCTTT. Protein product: CASTSSRTFNTEAFF.

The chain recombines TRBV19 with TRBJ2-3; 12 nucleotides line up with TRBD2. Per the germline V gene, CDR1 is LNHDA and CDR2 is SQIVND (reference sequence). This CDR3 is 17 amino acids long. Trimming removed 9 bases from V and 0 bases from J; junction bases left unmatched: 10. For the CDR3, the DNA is TGTGCCAGCTCCTGGACTAGCGGGGTCATTAGCACAGATACGCAGTATTTT. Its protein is CASSWTSGVISTDTQYF.

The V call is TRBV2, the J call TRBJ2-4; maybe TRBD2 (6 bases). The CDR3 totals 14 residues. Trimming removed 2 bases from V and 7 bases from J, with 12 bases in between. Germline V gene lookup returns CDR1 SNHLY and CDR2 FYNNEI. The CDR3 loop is CASSETRGYNIQYF. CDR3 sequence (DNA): TGTGCCAGCAGTGAAACACGGGGGTACAACATTCAGTACTTC.

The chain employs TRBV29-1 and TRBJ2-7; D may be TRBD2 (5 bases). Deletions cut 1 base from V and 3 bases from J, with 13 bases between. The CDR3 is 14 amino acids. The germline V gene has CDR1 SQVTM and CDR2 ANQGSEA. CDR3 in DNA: TGCAGCGTTGAAGGGACGAGGGCCAGCTACGAGCAGTACTTC. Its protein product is CSVEGTRASYEQYF.

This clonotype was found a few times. CDR3 coding DNA: TGTGCCAGCAGTGGGGGGATAGAGACCCAGTACTTC. Protein sequence: CASSGGIETQYF. The genes are TRBV2 and TRBJ2-5; either TRBD1 or TRBD2 may supply D (5 bases each). Trimming stripped 4 bases from V and 4 bases from J, with 7 bases between. This CDR3 spans 12 amino acids. Germline values: CDR1 SNHLY, CDR2 FYNNEI. Looking up the rest from reference TRBV2 and TRBJ2-5 gives the full variable domain: EPEVTQTPSHQVTQMGQEVILRCVPISNHLYFYWYRQILGQKVEFLVSFYNNEISEKSEIFDDQFSVERPDGSNFTLKIRSTKLEDSAMYFCASSGGIETQYFGPGTRLLVL.

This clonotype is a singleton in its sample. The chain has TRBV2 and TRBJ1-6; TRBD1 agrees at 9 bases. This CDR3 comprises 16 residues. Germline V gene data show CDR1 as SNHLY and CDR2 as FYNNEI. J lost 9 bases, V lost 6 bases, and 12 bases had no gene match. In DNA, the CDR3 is TGTGCCAGCAGATCCCCGGGACAGGGTCGCAGTTCACCCCTCCACTTT. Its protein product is CASRSPGQGRSSPLHF.

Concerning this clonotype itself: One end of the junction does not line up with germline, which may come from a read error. CDR3 in amino acids: CASSRVNGKLFF. CDR3 bases: TGTGCCAGCAGCAGGGTTAATGGAAAACTGTTTTTT. This chain joins TRBV9 and TRBJ1-4; no clear D gene. Germline V gene lookup returns CDR1 SGDLS and CDR2 YYNGEE. This CDR3 is 12 amino acids long.

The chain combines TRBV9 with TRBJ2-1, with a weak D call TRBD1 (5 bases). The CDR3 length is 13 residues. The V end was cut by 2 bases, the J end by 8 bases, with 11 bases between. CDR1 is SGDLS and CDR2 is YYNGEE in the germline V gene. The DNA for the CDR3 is TGTGCCAGCAGCGTGCCAGGGTTAGATGAGCAGTTCTTC. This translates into CASSVPGLDEQFF.

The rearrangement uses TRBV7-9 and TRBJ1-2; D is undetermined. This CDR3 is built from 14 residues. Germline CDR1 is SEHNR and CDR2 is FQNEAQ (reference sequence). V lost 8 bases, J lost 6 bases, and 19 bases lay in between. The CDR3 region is CASATFAGKNGYTF. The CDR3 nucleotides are TGTGCCAGCGCTACCTTCGCGGGGAAAAATGGCTACACCTTC.

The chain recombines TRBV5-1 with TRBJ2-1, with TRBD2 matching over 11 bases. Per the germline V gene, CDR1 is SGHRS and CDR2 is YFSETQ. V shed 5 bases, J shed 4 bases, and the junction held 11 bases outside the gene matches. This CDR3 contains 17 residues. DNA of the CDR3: TGCGCCAGCAGTCCTACTCCTAGCGGGGGGTTGTACAATGAGCAGTTCTTC. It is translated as CASSPTPSGGLYNEQFF.

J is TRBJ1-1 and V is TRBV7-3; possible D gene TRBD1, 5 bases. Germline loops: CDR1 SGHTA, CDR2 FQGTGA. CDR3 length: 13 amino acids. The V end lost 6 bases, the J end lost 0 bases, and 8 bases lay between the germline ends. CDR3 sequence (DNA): TGTGCCAGCAGAAGACAGTTGAACACTGAAGCTTTCTTT. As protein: CASRRQLNTEAFF.

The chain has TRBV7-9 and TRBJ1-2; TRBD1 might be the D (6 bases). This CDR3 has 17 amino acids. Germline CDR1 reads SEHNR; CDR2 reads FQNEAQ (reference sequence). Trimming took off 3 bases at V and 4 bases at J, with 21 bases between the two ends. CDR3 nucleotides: TGTGCCAGCAGCTTTTGGGGACAACCCCCGCGAGCCTATGGCTACACCTTC. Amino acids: CASSFWGQPPRAYGYTF.

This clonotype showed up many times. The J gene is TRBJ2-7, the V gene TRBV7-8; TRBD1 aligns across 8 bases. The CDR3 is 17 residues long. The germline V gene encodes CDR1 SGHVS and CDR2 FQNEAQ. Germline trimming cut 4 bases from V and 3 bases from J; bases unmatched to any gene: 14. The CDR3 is CASSSGPSGQAVYEQYF. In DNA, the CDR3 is TGTGCCAGCAGCTCCGGCCCGTCGGGACAGGCCGTCTACGAGCAGTACTTC.